The next 7 T cell receptor beta chains were all read from a single sample in a study of cytomegalovirus exposure and HLA in healthy donors. PCR used 60 Vbeta primers and 13 Jbeta primers. Sequencing was performed with immunoSEQ multiplex PCR; in TCRdb, only in-frame clones are kept and a portion is missing. Here the sample spans 180,000 or so clones, about 75% being singletons. Sequenced input: PBMCs. The source is a woman aged 40 to 50 in good health and CMV-seropositive.

The chain is built from TRBV6-6 and TRBJ2-7, with TRBD1 matching over 9 bases. Trimming cost V 6 bases and J 1 base; bases outside gene matches: 4. The V gene's germline CDR1 is MNHNY and CDR2 SVGAGI (reference sequence). This CDR3 has 14 amino acids. The CDR3 loop reads CASSWTGASYEQYF. The CDR3 DNA follows: TGTGCCAGCAGCTGGACAGGGGCTTCCTACGAGCAGTACTTC.

The chain is built from TRBV9 and TRBJ2-5, with D possibly being TRBD1 (5 bases). V was cut by 0 bases and J by 7 bases, with 16 bases left in between. Germline V gene data show CDR1 as SGDLS and CDR2 as YYNGEE. The CDR3 loop spans 15 amino acids. The CDR3 sequence: CASSVDGAMLGTQYF. The CDR3 coding sequence is TGTGCCAGCAGCGTAGATGGGGCCATGTTGGGGACCCAGTACTTC. Full variable domain (missing parts from reference TRBV9 and TRBJ2-5): DSGVTQTPKHLITATGQRVTLRCSPRSGDLSVYWYQQSLDQGLQFLIQYYNGEERAKGNILERFSAQQFPDLHSELNLSSLELGDSALYFCASSVDGAMLGTQYFGPGTRLLVL.

The chain recombines TRBV11-1 with TRBJ2-7; 7 bases are shared with TRBD1. Germline V lookup: CDR1 SGHAT, CDR2 FQDESV (reference sequence). The V and J ends lost 5 bases and 7 bases, in that order; junction bases with no gene match: 2. The CDR3 covers 11 residues. The CDR3, as DNA: TGTGCCAGCAGCCTGGGACAGGAGCAGTACTTC. Translation gives CASSLGQEQYF.

The chain employs TRBV7-8 and TRBJ2-2, with 8 nucleotides matching TRBD1. V shed 5 bases and J 7 bases; nucleotides not matched to a gene: 12. Germline V CDR1 and CDR2: SGHVS, FQNEAQ. The CDR3 spans 16 residues. The CDR3 DNA reads as TGTGCCAGCAGCCCCTACAGCGACAGGGGCGGCGGGGAGCTGTTTTTT. It yields the protein CASSPYSDRGGGELFF.

This rearrangement joins TRBV6-1 to TRBJ2-5, with D possibly being TRBD2 (7 bases). The CDR3 is 14 amino acids. Looked up from germline, CDR1 is MNHNS and CDR2 is SASEGT. The V and J ends lost 5 bases and 5 bases respectively, with 15 bases between them. CDR3 amino acids: CASSHQGRGETQYF. The CDR3, as DNA: TGTGCCAGCAGTCATCAGGGGAGGGGGGAGACCCAGTACTTC.

The CDR3 loop is CASSQGAGGTDTQYF. CDR3 sequence (DNA): TGCGCCAGCAGCCAAGGGGCGGGAGGCACAGATACGCAGTATTTT. The genes are TRBV4-3 and TRBJ2-3; 7 bases are a match to TRBD2. CDR1 is LGHNA and CDR2 is YSLEER in the germline V gene. J was trimmed by 1 base and V by 1 base; bases with no gene match: 2. The CDR3 is 15 amino acids.

V usage is TRBV4-2 and J usage is TRBJ2-6; D is possibly TRBD1 (5 bases). Germline V gene sequence: CDR1 LGHNA, CDR2 YNFKEQ. With 0 bases removed from V and 2 bases from J, the gap between germline ends came to 8 bases. The CDR3 is made up of 16 amino acids. CDR3 in DNA: TGTGCCAGCAGCCAAGAGGGGCTAACTGGGGCCAACGTCCTGACTTTC. Amino acids: CASSQEGLTGANVLTF.